These 15 T cell receptor beta chains came from one sample sequenced in a study of cytomegalovirus exposure and HLA in healthy donors. TCRdb's table, derived via immunoSEQ multiplex PCR, lists solely in-frame clones and lacks some. The sample has 250,000 to 300,000 clones; 70% to 90% are singletons. Sequenced input: PBMCs. The receptor source for this set is a woman between 18 and 30 years old in good health and CMV-seronegative.

This chain uses TRBV5-1 with TRBJ2-7, with unresolved D. With 3 bases removed from V and 6 bases from J, the gap between germline ends came to 7 bases. This CDR3 is built from 11 residues. Germline CDR1 SGHRS, CDR2 YFSETQ. The CDR3 DNA reads TGCGCCAGCAGCTCCTACCGCGAGCAGTACTTC. Translated: CASSSYREQYF.

Here the CDR3 DNA reads TGCAGCGTTGCGGTTCCGGGGAGGGCCTACAATGAGCAGTTCTTC. Translating it yields CSVAVPGRAYNEQFF. The J gene is TRBJ2-1, the V gene TRBV29-1, with 7 bases fitting TRBD2. V shed 4 bases and J 2 bases; nucleotides not matched to a gene: 8. This CDR3 is built from 15 residues. Per the germline V gene, CDR1 is SQVTM and CDR2 is ANQGSEA.

The chain employs TRBV19 and TRBJ2-7; D unclear. The CDR3 runs 15 residues. Trimming removed 0 bases at V and 0 bases at J, with 9 bases between. Germline CDR1 LNHDA, CDR2 SQIVND (reference sequence). This CDR3 reads CASSIDSSFSYEQYF. CDR3 coding DNA: TGTGCCAGTAGTATAGATTCGTCCTTCTCCTACGAGCAGTACTTC.

V usage is TRBV30 and J usage is TRBJ2-3; TRBD2 is a possible D gene (6 bases). CDR3 length: 13 residues. V was cut by 0 bases and J by 12 bases, with 16 bases left in between. Germline assignment: CDR1 GTSNPN and CDR2 SVGIG (reference sequence). CDR3 residues: CAWSVRPGLPQYF. The CDR3 DNA reads TGTGCCTGGAGTGTACGCCCGGGACTGCCCCAGTATTTT.

This clone was recorded once. This chain joins TRBV7-3 and TRBJ2-1, with D unclear. The CDR3 extends over 11 amino acids. CDR1 and CDR2 from the germline V gene are SGHTA and FQGTGA. Trimming took off 5 bases at V and 9 bases at J, with 8 bases between the two ends. The CDR3 reads CASSASGEQFF. In DNA form, the CDR3 reads TGTGCCAGCAGCGCTTCCGGTGAGCAGTTCTTC.

The chain recombines TRBV7-9 with TRBJ1-1; TRBD1 might be the D (5 bases). The CDR3 has 15 residues. Germline CDR1 SEHNR, CDR2 FQNEAQ (reference sequence). V was pared by 5 bases and J by 3 bases, with 16 bases between. The CDR3 nucleotides read TGTGCCAGCAGCCTAACCGGGACGGGGGACACTGAAGCTTTCTTT. Its protein product is CASSLTGTGDTEAFF. The whole variable domain, remainder taken from reference TRBV7-9 and TRBJ1-1, is DTGVSQNPRHKITKRGQNVTFRCDPISEHNRLYWYRQTLGQGPEFLTYFQNEAQLEKSRLLSDRFSAERPKGSFSTLEIQRTEQGDSAMYLCASSLTGTGDTEAFFGQGTRLTVV.

J is TRBJ2-3 and V is TRBV27, with 8 bases identical to TRBD2. Germline V gene sequence: CDR1 MNHEY, CDR2 SMNVEV (reference sequence). This CDR3 spans 15 amino acids. V was pared by 5 bases and J by 4 bases, with 8 bases of the junction left unmatched. The CDR3 loop reads CASSPGLGSADTQYF. The CDR3 nucleotides are TGTGCCAGCAGTCCGGGACTAGGATCGGCAGATACGCAGTATTTT.

The chain recombines TRBV9 with TRBJ1-1; D ambiguous. Germline V gene lookup returns CDR1 SGDLS and CDR2 YYNGEE. CDR3 size: 13 residues. V was clipped by 3 bases and J by 1 base, with 7 bases between them. The CDR3 is CASSADSNTEAFF. The CDR3 DNA reads TGTGCCAGCAGCGCGGACTCGAACACTGAAGCTTTCTTT.

The V call is TRBV4-1, the J call TRBJ2-3, with 7 bases fitting TRBD1. The CDR3 loop spans 14 amino acids. The germline gives CDR1 MGHRA, CDR2 YSYEKL. Unmatched junction bases numbered 7, after V lost 4 bases and J lost 6 bases. The CDR3 reads CASSRDTGADTQYF. CDR3 nucleotides: TGCGCCAGCAGCCGAGACACAGGGGCGGATACGCAGTATTTT.

This rearrangement joins TRBV30 to TRBJ2-7, with 7 bases that match TRBD1. This CDR3 is built from 15 residues. Trimming cost V 0 bases and J 2 bases; bases outside gene matches: 7. The germline V gene has CDR1 GTSNPN and CDR2 SVGIG (reference sequence). The CDR3 DNA is TGTGCCTGGAGTGTAGGCCGGGACAGAGCCTACGAGCAGTACTTC. This encodes CAWSVGRDRAYEQYF.

CDR3 sequence (DNA): TGTGCCAGCAGCCGGACAGGGGTCTTTGAGCAGTTCTTC. As protein: CASSRTGVFEQFF. The chain joins TRBV9 to TRBJ2-1, with 9 bases matching TRBD1. The CDR3 has 13 amino acids. Trimming took 4 bases from V and 9 from J; bases not matched to a gene: 5. The germline CDR1 and CDR2 sequences are SGDLS and YYNGEE.

This chain joins TRBV27 and TRBJ1-1, with D perhaps matching TRBD1 (6 bases). CDR3 size: 15 residues. CDR1 is MNHEY, CDR2 SMNVEV, per germline (reference sequence). Trimming pared 6 bases from V and 4 bases from J, leaving 18 bases between. The CDR3 DNA is TGTGCCAGCAGGGCCGGGGGGGGCGTTCGCACTGAAGCTTTCTTT. Translation gives CASRAGGGVRTEAFF.

This chain joins TRBV5-1 and TRBJ2-5, with 9 bases fitting TRBD1. Germline CDR1 SGHRS, CDR2 YFSETQ. V shed 4 bases, J shed 2 bases, and the junction held 9 bases outside the gene matches. This CDR3 is built from 16 residues. This chain's CDR3 is CASSVGTGMVQETQYF. CDR3 nucleotides: TGCGCCAGCAGCGTCGGGACAGGGATGGTTCAAGAGACCCAGTACTTC.

J is TRBJ2-7 and V is TRBV5-6; D is ambiguous. Trimming cost V 3 bases and J 6 bases, with 10 bases left between them. The CDR3 spans 12 residues. Germline values: CDR1 SGHDT, CDR2 YYEEEE. The DNA of the CDR3 is TGTGCCAGCAGCTCAAGCCCCCCCGAGCAGTACTTC. Protein product: CASSSSPPEQYF.

This clone appeared once. One end of the junction varies from germline; a read error may be responsible. The genes are TRBV19 and TRBJ2-1; D perhaps matches TRBD1 (5 bases). Germline V gives CDR1 LNHDA, CDR2 SQIVND (reference sequence). The CDR3 spans 12 residues. CDR3 amino acids: CATQGTPSIKIF. As DNA, the CDR3 is TGTGCCACCCAGGGTACCCCCAGTATTAAGATCTTC.